This T cell receptor (beta chain) comes out of a study of OX40 agonist ivuxolimab in advanced cancers. Overall study context: The study treated patients with ivuxolimab, an agonistic anti-OX40 (CD134) antibody. The dose-escalation group included hepatocellular carcinoma, melanoma, renal cell carcinoma and head and neck cancer. Overall study findings and caveats: Certain nonresponders likewise exhibited a low normalized T-cell clonal expansion.

Assay: immunoSEQ multiplex PCR; the TCRdb copy retains only in-frame clones and omits some. The sample includes 34,000 or so clones, approximately 80% seen only once; the top ten take about a fifth. Patients with a history of autoimmune disease or on systemic immunosuppression were excluded. The CDR3 spans 12 residues. V was shortened by 1 base and J by 5 bases, with 7 bases between the two germline ends. Germline V gene data show CDR1 as SGHNT and CDR2 as YYREEE (reference sequence). Notes on this clone: The antigen is undetermined.

This material consisted of CD4+ or CD8+ T cells sorted from blood, taken in a trial of the OX40 agonist ivuxolimab. The receptor was derived from an adult with an advanced solid tumor such as melanoma, head and neck, liver or kidney cancer. The chain employs TRBV5-4 and TRBJ2-7; no clear D gene. In DNA, the CDR3 is TGTGCCAGCAGCTTGTGGCGGAACGAGCAGTACTTC. As protein: CASSLWRNEQYF. Full variable domain (outside the CDR3, taken from reference TRBV5-4 and TRBJ2-7): ETGVTQSPTHLIKTRGQQVTLRCSSQSGHNTVSWYQQALGQGPQFIFQYYREEENGRGNFPPRFSGLQFPNYSSELNVNALELDDSALYLCASSLWRNEQYFGPGTRLTVT.